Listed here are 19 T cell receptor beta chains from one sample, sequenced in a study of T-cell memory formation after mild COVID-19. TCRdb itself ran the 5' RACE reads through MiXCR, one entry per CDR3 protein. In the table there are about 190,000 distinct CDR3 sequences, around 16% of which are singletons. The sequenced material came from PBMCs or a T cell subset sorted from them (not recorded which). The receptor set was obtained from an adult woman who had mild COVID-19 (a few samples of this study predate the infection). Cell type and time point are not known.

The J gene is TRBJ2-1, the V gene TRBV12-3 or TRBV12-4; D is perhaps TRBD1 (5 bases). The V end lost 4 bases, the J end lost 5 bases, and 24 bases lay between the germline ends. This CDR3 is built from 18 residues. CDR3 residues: CASSSSSWAGFDDNEQFF. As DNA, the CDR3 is TGTGCCAGCAGTTCCTCTTCTTGGGCAGGGTTTGATGACAATGAGCAGTTCTTC.

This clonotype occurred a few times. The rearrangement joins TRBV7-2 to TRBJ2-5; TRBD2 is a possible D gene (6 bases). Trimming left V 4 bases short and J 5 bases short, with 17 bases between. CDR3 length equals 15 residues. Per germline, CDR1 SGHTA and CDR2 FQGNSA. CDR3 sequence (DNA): TGTGCCAGCAGCTCGGGATTTGCGGGGAGGGAGACCCAGTACTTC. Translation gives CASSSGFAGRETQYF.

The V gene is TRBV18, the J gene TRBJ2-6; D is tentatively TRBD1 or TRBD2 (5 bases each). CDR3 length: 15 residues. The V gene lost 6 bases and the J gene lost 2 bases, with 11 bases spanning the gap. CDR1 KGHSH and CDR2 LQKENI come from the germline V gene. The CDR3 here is CASSWDPPGANVLTF. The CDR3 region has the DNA TGTGCCAGCTCGTGGGACCCTCCTGGGGCCAACGTCCTGACTTTC.

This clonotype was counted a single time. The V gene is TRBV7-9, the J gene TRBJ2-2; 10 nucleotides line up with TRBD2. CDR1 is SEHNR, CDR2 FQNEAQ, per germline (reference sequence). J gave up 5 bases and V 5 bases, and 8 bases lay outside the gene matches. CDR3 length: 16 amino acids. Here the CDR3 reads CASSPRSGRATGELFF. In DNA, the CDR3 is TGTGCCAGCAGCCCCCGAAGCGGGAGGGCGACCGGGGAGCTGTTTTTT.

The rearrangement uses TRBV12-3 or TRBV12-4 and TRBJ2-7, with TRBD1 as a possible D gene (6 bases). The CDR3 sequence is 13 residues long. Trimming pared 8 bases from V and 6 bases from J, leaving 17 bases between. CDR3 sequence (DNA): TGTGCCAGCCAGCCAGATGGGGGCGGCGAGCAGTACTTC. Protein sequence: CASQPDGGGEQYF.

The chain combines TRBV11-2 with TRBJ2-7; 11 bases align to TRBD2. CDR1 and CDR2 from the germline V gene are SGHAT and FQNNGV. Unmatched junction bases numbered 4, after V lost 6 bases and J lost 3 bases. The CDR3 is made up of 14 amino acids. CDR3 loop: CASRPLAGDYEQYF. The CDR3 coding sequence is TGTGCCAGCAGACCACTAGCGGGAGACTACGAGCAGTACTTC.

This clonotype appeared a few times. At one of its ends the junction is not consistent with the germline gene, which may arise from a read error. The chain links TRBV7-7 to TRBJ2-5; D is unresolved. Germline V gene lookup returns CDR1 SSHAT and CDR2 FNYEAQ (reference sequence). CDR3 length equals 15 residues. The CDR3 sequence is CASSPGRLYQETQYF. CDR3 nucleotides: TGTGCTAGCAGCCCCGGACGGCTGTACCAAGAGACCCAGTACTTC.

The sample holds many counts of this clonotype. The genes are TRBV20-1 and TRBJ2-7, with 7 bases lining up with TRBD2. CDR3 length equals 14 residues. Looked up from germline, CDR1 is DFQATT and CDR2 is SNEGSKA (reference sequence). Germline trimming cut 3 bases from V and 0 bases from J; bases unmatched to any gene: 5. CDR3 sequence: CSASGGGTSYEQYF. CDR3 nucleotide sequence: TGCAGTGCTAGCGGCGGGGGAACCTCCTACGAGCAGTACTTC.

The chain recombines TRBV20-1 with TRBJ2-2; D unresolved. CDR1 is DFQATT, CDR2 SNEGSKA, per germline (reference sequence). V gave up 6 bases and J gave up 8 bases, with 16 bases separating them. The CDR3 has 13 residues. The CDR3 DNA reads TGCAGTGCCCCACACGGGTTCAGAGGGGAGCTGTTTTTT. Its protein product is CSAPHGFRGELFF.

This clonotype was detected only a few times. The CDR3 DNA follows: TGCGCCAGCACCCCGGGTGGGACTTCCAACTCCTACGAGCAGTACTTC. Protein product: CASTPGGTSNSYEQYF. The chain uses TRBV5-1 and TRBJ2-7; possibly TRBD2 for D (6 bases). CDR3 length: 16 amino acids. Germline CDR1 reads SGHRS; CDR2 reads YFSETQ. Trimming took off 6 bases at V and 0 bases at J, with 19 bases between the two ends.

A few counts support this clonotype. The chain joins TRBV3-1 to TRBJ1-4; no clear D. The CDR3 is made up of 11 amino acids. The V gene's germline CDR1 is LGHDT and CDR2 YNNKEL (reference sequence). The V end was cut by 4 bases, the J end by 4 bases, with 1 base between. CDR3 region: CASSRNEKLFF. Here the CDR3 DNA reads TGTGCCAGCAGCCGTAATGAAAAACTGTTTTTT.

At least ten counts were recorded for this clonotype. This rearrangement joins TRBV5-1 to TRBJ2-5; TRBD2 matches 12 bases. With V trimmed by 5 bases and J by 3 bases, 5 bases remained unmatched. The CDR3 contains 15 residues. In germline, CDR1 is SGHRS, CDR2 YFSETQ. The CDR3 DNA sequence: TGCGCCAGCAGATCGGGACTAGCGGGTGAAGAGACCCAGTACTTC. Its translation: CASRSGLAGEETQYF. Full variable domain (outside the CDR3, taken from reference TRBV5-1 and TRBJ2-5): KAGVTQTPRYLIKTRGQQVTLSCSPISGHRSVSWYQQTPGQGLQFLFEYFSETQRNKGNFPGRFSGRQFSNSRSEMNVSTLELGDSALYLCASRSGLAGEETQYFGPGTRLLVL.

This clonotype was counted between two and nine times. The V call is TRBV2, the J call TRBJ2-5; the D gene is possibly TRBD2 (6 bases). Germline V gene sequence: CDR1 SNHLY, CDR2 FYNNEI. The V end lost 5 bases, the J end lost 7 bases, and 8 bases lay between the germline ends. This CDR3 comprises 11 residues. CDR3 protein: CASSPEGTQYF. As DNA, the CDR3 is TGTGCCAGCAGTCCGGAGGGGACCCAGTACTTC.

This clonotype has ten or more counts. CDR3 in amino acids: CASSPLGSYEQYF. CDR3 nucleotides: TGCGCCAGCAGCCCCCTGGGCTCCTACGAGCAGTACTTC. This chain uses TRBV10-2 with TRBJ2-7; no clear D gene. Germline CDR1 is WSHSY and CDR2 is SAAADI. This CDR3 has 13 amino acids. V lost 6 bases and J lost 0, with 9 bases in between.

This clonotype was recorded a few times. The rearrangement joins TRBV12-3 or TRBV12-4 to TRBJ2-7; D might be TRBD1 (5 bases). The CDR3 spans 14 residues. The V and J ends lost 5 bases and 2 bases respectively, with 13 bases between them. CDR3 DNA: TGTGCCAGCAGTCTATCCCAGGGTACCTACGAGCAGTACTTC. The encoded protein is CASSLSQGTYEQYF.

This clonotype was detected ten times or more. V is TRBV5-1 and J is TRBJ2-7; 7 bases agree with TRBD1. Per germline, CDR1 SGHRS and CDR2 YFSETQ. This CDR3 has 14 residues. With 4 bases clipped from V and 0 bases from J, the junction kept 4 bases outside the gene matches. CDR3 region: CASSPGQSSYEQYF. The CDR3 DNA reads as TGCGCCAGCAGCCCGGGACAGAGCTCCTACGAGCAGTACTTC.

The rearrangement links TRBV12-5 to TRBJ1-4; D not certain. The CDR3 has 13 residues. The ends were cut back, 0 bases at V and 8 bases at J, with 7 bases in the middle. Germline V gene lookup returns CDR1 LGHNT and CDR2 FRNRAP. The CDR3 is CASGLVQAEKLFF. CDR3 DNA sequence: TGTGCTAGTGGTTTGGTCCAGGCGGAAAAACTGTTTTTT.

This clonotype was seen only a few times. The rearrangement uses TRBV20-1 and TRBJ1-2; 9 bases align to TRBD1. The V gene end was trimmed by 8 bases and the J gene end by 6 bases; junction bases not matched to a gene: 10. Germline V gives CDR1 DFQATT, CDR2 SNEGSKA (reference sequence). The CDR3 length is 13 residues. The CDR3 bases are TGCAGTTCGTCGGGACAGGGCAATGATGGCTACACCTTC. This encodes CSSSGQGNDGYTF.

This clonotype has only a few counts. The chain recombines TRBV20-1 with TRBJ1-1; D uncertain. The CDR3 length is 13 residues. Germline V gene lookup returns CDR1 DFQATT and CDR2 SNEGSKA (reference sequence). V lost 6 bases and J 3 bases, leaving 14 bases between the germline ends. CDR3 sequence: CSASLGLYTEAFF. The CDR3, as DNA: TGCAGTGCCAGTCTCGGGCTATACACTGAAGCTTTCTTT.